This T cell receptor beta chain was sequenced during a study of radiotherapy plus CTLA-4 blockade in lung cancer. On the study more broadly: Among all patients, roughly 17% showed objective responses, while about 31% had disease control. Study-wide points: Some TCR clones had been derived from tumors. These clones expanded in peripheral blood after radiotherapy plus ipilimumab. Reports state that early shifts in blood T cell clones, with interferon-beta, best predicted response.

The CDR3 sequence is 14 residues long. Trimming pared 4 bases from V and 0 bases from J, leaving 9 bases between. CDR1 is LNHNV and CDR2 is YYDKDF in the germline V gene (reference sequence). The repertoire was sequenced with immunoSEQ multiplex PCR; TCRdb's copy has only in-frame clones and lacks some. Among about 15,000 clones listed, approximately 76% were seen once. A single count supports this clone. What it binds is not known. Sequencing was performed on peripheral blood, taken from a patient treated with radiotherapy plus ipilimumab. The TCR comes from a human donor with non-small cell lung cancer whose response to radiotherapy plus ipilimumab could not be evaluated. The chain carries TRBV15 and TRBJ2-5; maybe TRBD1 (6 bases). CDR3 region: CATSTGDNQETQYF. The CDR3 DNA is TGTGCCACCAGCACCGGGGACAACCAAGAGACCCAGTACTTC. Full variable domain (remainder filled in from reference TRBV15 and TRBJ2-5): DAMVIQNPRYQVTQFGKPVTLSCSQTLNHNVMYWYQQKSSQAPKLLFHYYDKDFNNEADTPDNFQSRRPNTSFCFLDIRSPGLGDTAMYLCATSTGDNQETQYFGPGTRLLVL.